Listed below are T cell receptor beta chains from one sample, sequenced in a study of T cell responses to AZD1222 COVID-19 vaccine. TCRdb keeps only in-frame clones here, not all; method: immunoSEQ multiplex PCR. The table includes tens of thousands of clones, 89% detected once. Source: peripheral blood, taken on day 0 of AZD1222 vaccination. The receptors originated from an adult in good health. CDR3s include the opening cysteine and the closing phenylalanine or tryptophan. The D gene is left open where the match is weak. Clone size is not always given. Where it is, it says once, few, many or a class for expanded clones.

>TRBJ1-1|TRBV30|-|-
TGTGCCTGGAGGAGGGGTCTGAACACTGAAGCTTTCTTT
CAWRRGLNTEAFF
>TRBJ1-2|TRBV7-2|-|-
TGTGCCAGCAGTTCCAGAGCTAACTATGGCTACACCTTC
CASSSRANYGYTF
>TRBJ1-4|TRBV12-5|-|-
TGTGCTAGTGGTCCCCCAGTCTGGGGTGGCCCTCGGGTTAATGAAAAACTGTTTTTT
CASGPPVWGGPRVNEKLFF
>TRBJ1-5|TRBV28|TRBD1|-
TGTGCCAGCAGAACGGGACAGGTGAGTCAGCCCCAGCATTTT
CASRTGQVSQPQHF
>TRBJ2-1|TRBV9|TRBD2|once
TGTGCCAGCAGCGTAGGTCCCCGACTAGCGGGAGGTGTCAATGAGCAGTTCTTC
CASSVGPRLAGGVNEQFF
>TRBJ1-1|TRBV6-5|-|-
TGTGCCAGCAGTTACGACAGAGGGAGCACTGAAGCTTTCTTT
CASSYDRGSTEAFF
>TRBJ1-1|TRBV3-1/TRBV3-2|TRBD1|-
TGTGCCAGCAGCCGTTCCCGGGACAGGGGTGAAACTTTCTTT
CASSRSRDRGETFF
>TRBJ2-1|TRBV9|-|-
TGTGCCAGCAGTCAAAACAATGAGCAGTTCTTC
CASSQNNEQFF
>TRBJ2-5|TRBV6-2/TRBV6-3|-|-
TGTGCCAGCAGTTACGGGGCAGGGGACTCGGAGACCCAGTACTTC
CASSYGAGDSETQYF
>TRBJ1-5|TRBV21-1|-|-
TGTGCCAGCAGCGGGAGGGGGCGGCAGCCCCAGCATTTT
CASSGRGRQPQHF
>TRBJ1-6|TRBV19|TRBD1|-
TGTGCCAGTAGTCCCCGGACAGGGGGCTATAATTCACCCCTCCACTTT
CASSPRTGGYNSPLHF
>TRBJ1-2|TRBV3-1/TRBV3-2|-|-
TGTGCCAGCAGCCAAGGGGCGGCCCCGGGCGGTGGCTACACCTTC
CASSQGAAPGGGYTF
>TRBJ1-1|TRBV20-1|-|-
TGCAGTGCTAGAGGCCCCATTGAAGCTTTCTTT
CSARGPIEAFF